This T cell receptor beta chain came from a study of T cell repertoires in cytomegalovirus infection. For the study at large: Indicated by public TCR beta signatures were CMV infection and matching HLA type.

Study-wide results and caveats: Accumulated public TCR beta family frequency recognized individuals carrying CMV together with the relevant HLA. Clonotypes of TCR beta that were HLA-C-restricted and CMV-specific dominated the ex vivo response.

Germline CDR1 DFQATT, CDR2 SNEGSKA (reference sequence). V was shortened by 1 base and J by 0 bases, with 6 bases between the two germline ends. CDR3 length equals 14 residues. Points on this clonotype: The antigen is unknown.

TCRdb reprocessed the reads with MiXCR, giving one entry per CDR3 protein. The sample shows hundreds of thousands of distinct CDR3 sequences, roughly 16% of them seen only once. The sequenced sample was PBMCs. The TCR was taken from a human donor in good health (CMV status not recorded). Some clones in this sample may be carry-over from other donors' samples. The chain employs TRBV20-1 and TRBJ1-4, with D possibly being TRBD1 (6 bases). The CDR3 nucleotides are TGCAGTGCTAGAGGGACAGCAACTAATGAAAAACTGTTTTTT. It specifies CSARGTATNEKLFF.